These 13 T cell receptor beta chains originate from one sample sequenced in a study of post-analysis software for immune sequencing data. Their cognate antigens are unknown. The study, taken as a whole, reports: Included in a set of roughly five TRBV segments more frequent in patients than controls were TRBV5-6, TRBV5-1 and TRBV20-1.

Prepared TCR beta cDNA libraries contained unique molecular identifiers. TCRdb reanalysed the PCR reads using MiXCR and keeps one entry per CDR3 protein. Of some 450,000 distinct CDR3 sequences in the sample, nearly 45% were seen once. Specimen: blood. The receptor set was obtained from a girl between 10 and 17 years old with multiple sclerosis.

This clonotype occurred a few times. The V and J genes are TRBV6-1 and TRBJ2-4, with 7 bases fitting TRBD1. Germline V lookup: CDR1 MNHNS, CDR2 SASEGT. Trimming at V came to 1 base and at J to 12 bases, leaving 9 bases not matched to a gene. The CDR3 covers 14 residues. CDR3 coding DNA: TGTGCCAGCAGTGAAGTCTGGGACAGAAGTAGTCAGTACTTC. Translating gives CASSEVWDRSSQYF.

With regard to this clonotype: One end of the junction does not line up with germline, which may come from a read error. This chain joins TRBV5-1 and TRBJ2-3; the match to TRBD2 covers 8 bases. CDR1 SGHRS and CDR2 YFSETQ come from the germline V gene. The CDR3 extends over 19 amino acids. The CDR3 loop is CASSLDLPSGYASIDTQYF. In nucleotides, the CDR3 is TGCGCCAGCAGCTTGGATTTGCCTAGCGGGTATGCTAGCATAGATACGCAGTATTTT.

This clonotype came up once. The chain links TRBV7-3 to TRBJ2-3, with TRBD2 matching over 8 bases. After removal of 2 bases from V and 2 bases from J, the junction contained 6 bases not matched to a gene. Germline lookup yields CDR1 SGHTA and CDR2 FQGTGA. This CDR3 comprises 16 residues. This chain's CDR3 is CASSLSGLGNTDTQYF. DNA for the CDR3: TGTGCCAGCAGCTTATCGGGACTAGGGAACACAGATACGCAGTATTTT.

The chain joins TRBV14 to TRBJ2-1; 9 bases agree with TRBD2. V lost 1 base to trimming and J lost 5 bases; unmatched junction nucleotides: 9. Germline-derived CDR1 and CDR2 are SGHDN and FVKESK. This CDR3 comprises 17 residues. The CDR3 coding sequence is TGTGCCAGCAGCCAAGGCCTTCTAGCGGGAAGACACAATGAGCAGTTCTTC. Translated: CASSQGLLAGRHNEQFF.

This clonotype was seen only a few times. CDR3 DNA: TGCGCCAGCAGCTTGTTAGGTCGGCGGCCTTCCTACGAGCAGTACTTC. It specifies CASSLLGRRPSYEQYF. The chain recombines TRBV5-1 with TRBJ2-7; D gene unclear. The CDR3 sequence is 16 residues long. Germline V gene sequence: CDR1 SGHRS, CDR2 YFSETQ. V was cut by 1 base and J by 1 base, with 15 bases left in between.

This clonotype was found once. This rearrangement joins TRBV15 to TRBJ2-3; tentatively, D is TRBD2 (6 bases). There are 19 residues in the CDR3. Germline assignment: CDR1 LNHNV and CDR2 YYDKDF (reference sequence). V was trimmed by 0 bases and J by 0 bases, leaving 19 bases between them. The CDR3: CATSRDPKPGLSSTDTQYF. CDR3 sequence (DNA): TGTGCCACCAGCAGAGACCCTAAACCGGGACTTTCTAGCACAGATACGCAGTATTTT.

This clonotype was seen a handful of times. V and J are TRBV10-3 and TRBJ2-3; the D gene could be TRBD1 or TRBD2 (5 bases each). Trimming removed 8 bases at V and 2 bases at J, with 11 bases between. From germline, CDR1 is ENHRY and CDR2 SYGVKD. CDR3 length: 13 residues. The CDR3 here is CAIGTAVTDTQYF. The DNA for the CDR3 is TGTGCCATCGGGACGGCGGTCACAGATACGCAGTATTTT.

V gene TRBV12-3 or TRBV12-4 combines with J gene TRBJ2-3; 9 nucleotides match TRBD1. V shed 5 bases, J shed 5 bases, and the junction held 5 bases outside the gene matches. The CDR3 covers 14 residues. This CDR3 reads CASSPGQGRDTQYF. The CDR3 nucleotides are TGTGCCAGCAGTCCGGGACAGGGTCGAGATACGCAGTATTTT.

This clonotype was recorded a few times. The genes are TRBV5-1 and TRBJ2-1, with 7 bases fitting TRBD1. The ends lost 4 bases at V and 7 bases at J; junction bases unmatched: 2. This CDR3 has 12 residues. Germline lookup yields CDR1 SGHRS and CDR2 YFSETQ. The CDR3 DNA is TGCGCCAGCAGCCAACAGGGGAATGAGCAGTTCTTC. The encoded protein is CASSQQGNEQFF.

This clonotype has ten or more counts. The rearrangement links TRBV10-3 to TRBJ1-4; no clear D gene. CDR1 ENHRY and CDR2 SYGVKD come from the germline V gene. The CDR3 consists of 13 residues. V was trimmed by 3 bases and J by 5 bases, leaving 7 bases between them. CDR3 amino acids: CAISDGENEKLFF. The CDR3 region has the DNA TGTGCCATCAGTGATGGGGAAAATGAAAAACTGTTTTTT.

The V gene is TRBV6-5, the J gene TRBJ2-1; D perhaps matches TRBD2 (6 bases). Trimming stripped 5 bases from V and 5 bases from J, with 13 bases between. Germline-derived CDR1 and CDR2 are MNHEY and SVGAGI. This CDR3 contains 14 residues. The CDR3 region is CASSRGTLDNEQFF. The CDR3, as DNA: TGTGCCAGCAGTCGCGGGACTCTCGACAATGAGCAGTTCTTC.

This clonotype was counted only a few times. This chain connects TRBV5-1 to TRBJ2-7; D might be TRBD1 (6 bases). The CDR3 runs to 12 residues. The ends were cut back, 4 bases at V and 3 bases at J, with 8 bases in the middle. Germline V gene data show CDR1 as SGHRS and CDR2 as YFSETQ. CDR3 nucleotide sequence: TGCGCCAGCAGCGGACAGAACTACGAGCAGTACTTC. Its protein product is CASSGQNYEQYF.

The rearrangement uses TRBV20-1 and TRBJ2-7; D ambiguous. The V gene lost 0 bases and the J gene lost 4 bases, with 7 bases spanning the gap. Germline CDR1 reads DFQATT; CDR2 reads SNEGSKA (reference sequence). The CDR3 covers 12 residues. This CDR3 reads CSAREQEYEQYF. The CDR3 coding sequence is TGCAGTGCTAGAGAACAAGAATACGAGCAGTACTTC.